Reported below is one T cell receptor (beta chain). The sample comes from a study of blood T cell repertoires in COVID-19. This CDR3 has 16 amino acids. V was clipped by 0 bases and J by 8 bases, with 19 bases between them. Germline values: CDR1 KGHSH, CDR2 LQKENI. Profiled with immunoSEQ multiplex PCR; TCRdb holds only in-frame clones, not every one. Of a few hundred thousand clones in the sample, approximately 90% were seen once. The clonotype comes from a woman in her thirties or forties who had been exposed to COVID-19. This sequence joins TRBV18 and TRBJ1-2; D possibly corresponds to TRBD1 (6 bases). The sequenced sample consisted of PBMCs or T cells enriched from blood (not recorded which). The DNA of the CDR3 is TGTGCCAGCTCACCACCGGGGGCGCAGGCTTTGGGGGGCTACACCTTC. The encoded protein is CASSPPGAQALGGYTF. The whole variable domain, filled in from reference TRBV18 and TRBJ1-2, reads NAGVMQNPRHLVRRRGQEARLRCSPMKGHSHVYWYRQLPEEGLKFMVYLQKENIIDESGMPKERFSAEFPKEGPSILRIQQVVRGDSAAYFCASSPPGAQALGGYTFGSGTRLTVV.